This T cell receptor (beta chain) was captured in a study of CD4 T cell repertoires in COVID-19. The data were produced by immunoSEQ multiplex PCR, yet TCRdb's version contains in-frame clones alone and is incomplete. The top ten clones hold about 0.61% of a sample with about 75,000 clones, about 83% of them seen once. This specimen was CD4+ T cells from peripheral blood, taken after recovery from COVID-19. The TCR originated in a human donor who had COVID-19.

The CDR3 spells CASSLRGGNYNEQFF. In DNA, the CDR3 is TGTGCCAGCAGCTTAAGGGGCGGGAACTACAATGAGCAGTTCTTC. The chain has TRBV11-1 and TRBJ2-1, with D possibly TRBD2 on 6 matching bases. V lost 2 bases and J lost 3, with 11 bases in between. The CDR3 runs 15 residues. Germline V gene sequence: CDR1 SGHAT, CDR2 FQDESV (reference sequence).